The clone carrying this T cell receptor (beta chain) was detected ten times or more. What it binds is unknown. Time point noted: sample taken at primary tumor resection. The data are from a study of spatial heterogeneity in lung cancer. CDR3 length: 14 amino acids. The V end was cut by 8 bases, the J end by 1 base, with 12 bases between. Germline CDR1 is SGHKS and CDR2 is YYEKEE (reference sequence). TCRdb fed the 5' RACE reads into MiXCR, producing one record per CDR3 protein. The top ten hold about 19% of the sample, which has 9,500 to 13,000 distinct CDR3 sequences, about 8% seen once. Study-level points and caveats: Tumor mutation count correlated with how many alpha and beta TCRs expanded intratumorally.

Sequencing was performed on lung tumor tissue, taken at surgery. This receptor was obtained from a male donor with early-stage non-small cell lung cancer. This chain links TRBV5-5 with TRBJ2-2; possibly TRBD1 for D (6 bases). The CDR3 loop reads CASAGTRNTGELFF. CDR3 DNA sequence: TGTGCCAGTGCAGGGACAAGGAACACCGGGGAGCTGTTTTTT.